This T cell receptor beta chain was obtained from a study of cytomegalovirus exposure and HLA in healthy donors. General study results and limits: An analysis done earlier found most TCR beta V segments productive about 87% or about 30% of the time. A missense DCLRE1C variant was associated with V- and J-gene trimming of TCR beta chains in a later analysis, and an independent cohort replicated the association.

This CDR3 is 16 amino acids long. Germline-derived CDR1 and CDR2 are SNHLY and FYNNEI. V lost 7 bases to trimming and J lost 3 bases; unmatched junction nucleotides: 13. This clone has just a few counts. What it recognizes is unknown. PCR employed 60 Vbeta and 13 Jbeta primers. Data came from immunoSEQ multiplex PCR; TCRdb stores just in-frame clones and leaves some out. The sample shows fewer than 70,000 clones, 60% to 75% of them seen only once. What was sequenced was PBMCs. This clonotype was sampled from a woman between 55 and 75 years old in good health and CMV-seropositive. The chain links TRBV2 to TRBJ1-1; 8 bases fit TRBD1. CDR3 sequence (DNA): TGTGCCAGCAAAGGAGACAGGGGTATTTTTGACACTGAAGCTTTCTTT. It encodes CASKGDRGIFDTEAFF.